What follows are 18 T cell receptor beta chains derived from one specimen sequenced in a study of blood T cell repertoires in COVID-19. TCRdb keeps only in-frame clones here, not all; method: immunoSEQ multiplex PCR. The repertoire holds hundreds of thousands of clones, with approximately 83% as singletons. Sequencing was performed on peripheral blood. The receptor source for this set is a woman in her twenties or thirties who had recovered from COVID-19.

This clone was counted only a few times. This chain joins TRBV28 and TRBJ2-5; TRBD1 agrees at 12 bases. The CDR3 runs to 19 residues. From germline, CDR1 is MDHEN and CDR2 SYDVKM. The J segment lost 4 bases and the V segment lost 2 bases, leaving 14 bases of the junction unmatched. In DNA form, the CDR3 reads TGTGCCAGCAGTTTAGGCCCCCGGGACAGGGGGCTTCTAAGAGAGACCCAGTACTTC. It specifies CASSLGPRDRGLLRETQYF.

The V and J genes are TRBV5-1 and TRBJ2-7; TRBD1 matches at 9 bases. The V gene's germline CDR1 is SGHRS and CDR2 YFSETQ. V lost 1 base and J lost 0; bases outside the gene matches: 5. CDR3 length: 16 amino acids. CDR3 bases: TGCGCCAGCAGCTTGTTACAGGGGGCGGCCTCCTACGAGCAGTACTTC. Its protein product is CASSLLQGAASYEQYF.

The chain uses TRBV3-1 (or the pseudogene TRBV3-2) and TRBJ1-1; D is undetermined. Germline CDR1 reads LGHDT; CDR2 reads YNNKEL (reference sequence). The CDR3 totals 14 residues. Between the trimmed V and J ends, which lost 0 bases and 3 bases, there was a span of 8 bases. Here the CDR3 reads CASSQESGDTEAFF. The CDR3 DNA reads TGTGCCAGCAGCCAAGAAAGCGGGGACACTGAAGCTTTCTTT.

The gene calls are TRBV30 and TRBJ2-1, with a weak D call TRBD1 (5 bases). CDR1 GTSNPN and CDR2 SVGIG come from the germline V gene (reference sequence). Trimming left V 5 bases short and J 0 bases short, with 8 bases between. The CDR3 has 13 amino acids. CDR3 in amino acids: CAWGQGSYNEQFF. CDR3 nucleotide sequence: TGTGCCTGGGGTCAGGGCTCCTACAATGAGCAGTTCTTC. The whole variable domain, filled in from reference TRBV30 and TRBJ2-1, reads SQTIHQWPATLVQPVGSPLSLECTVEGTSNPNLYWYRQAAGRGLQLLFYSVGIGQISSEVPQNLSASRPQDRQFILSSKKLLLSDSGFYLCAWGQGSYNEQFFGPGTRLTVL.

The chain uses TRBV5-4 and TRBJ1-4; tentatively, D is TRBD1 (5 bases). This CDR3 is 14 amino acids long. CDR1 is SGHNT, CDR2 YYREEE, per germline (reference sequence). V gave up 4 bases and J gave up 4 bases, with 11 bases separating them. CDR3 region: CASSRDRINEKLFF. CDR3 bases: TGTGCCAGCAGCCGAGACAGAATTAATGAAAAACTGTTTTTT.

The genes are TRBV27 and TRBJ2-2, with TRBD1 as a possible D gene (5 bases). Trimming shortened V by 4 bases and J by 4 bases, and 7 bases separated the two germline ends. The CDR3 consists of 13 residues. Germline CDR1 is MNHEY and CDR2 is SMNVEV (reference sequence). CDR3 sequence: CASSSGSTGELFF. The CDR3 DNA sequence: TGTGCCAGCAGTTCAGGGTCCACCGGGGAGCTGTTTTTT.

The chain employs TRBV21-1 and TRBJ2-7; whether TRBD2, the table's D call, matches the DNA was not checked. TRBV21-1 is shown as a pseudogene. The CDR3 loop spans 13 amino acids. DNA for the CDR3: TGTGCCAGCAGCAACCGCCTCCAGCGCGAGCAGTACTTC. Residues: CASSNRLQREQYF.

The rearrangement joins TRBV28 to TRBJ1-5; D is ambiguous. V lost 3 bases, J lost 0 bases, and 9 bases lay in between. Germline assignment: CDR1 MDHEN and CDR2 SYDVKM. This CDR3 region has 15 residues. The CDR3 here is CASSFRVNSNQPQHF. CDR3 DNA sequence: TGTGCCAGCAGTTTTCGAGTGAATAGCAATCAGCCCCAGCATTTT.

This clone was counted once. The chain is built from TRBV3-1 (or the pseudogene TRBV3-2) and TRBJ2-7; 13 positions agree with TRBD2. The CDR3 is 17 residues long. CDR1 LGHDT and CDR2 YNNKEL come from the germline V gene (reference sequence). After removal of 6 bases from V and 3 bases from J, the junction contained 11 bases not matched to a gene. Here the CDR3 DNA reads TGTGCCAGCAGTCCTGGACTAGCGGGGGACTTTCGCTACGAGCAGTACTTC. Amino acid sequence: CASSPGLAGDFRYEQYF.

This clone has more than one count but fewer than ten. The chain recombines TRBV9 with TRBJ2-1; TRBD2 matches at 11 bases. The CDR3 loop spans 18 amino acids. Trimming cost V 4 bases and J 0 bases; bases outside gene matches: 9. Per the germline V gene, CDR1 is SGDLS and CDR2 is YYNGEE. As DNA, the CDR3 is TGTGCCAGCAGCATAGGACTAGCGGGCAAGAGCTCCTACAATGAGCAGTTCTTC. Its translation: CASSIGLAGKSSYNEQFF. Together with reference TRBV9 and TRBJ2-1, the CDR3 gives the full variable domain: DSGVTQTPKHLITATGQRVTLRCSPRSGDLSVYWYQQSLDQGLQFLIQYYNGEERAKGNILERFSAQQFPDLHSELNLSSLELGDSALYFCASSIGLAGKSSYNEQFFGPGTRLTVL.

The chain links TRBV27 to TRBJ1-6; possibly TRBD1 for D (5 bases). CDR1 MNHEY and CDR2 SMNVEV come from the germline V gene (reference sequence). This CDR3 has 15 amino acids. V was pared by 0 bases and J by 10 bases, with 13 bases between. This CDR3 is CASSLSGGGQSPLHF. In DNA form, the CDR3 reads TGTGCCAGCAGTTTATCGGGGGGTGGTCAGTCACCCCTCCACTTT.

The chain combines TRBV2 with TRBJ2-1; 9 bases are a match to TRBD1. CDR3 size: 13 residues. The germline CDR1 and CDR2 sequences are SNHLY and FYNNEI. The ends lost 6 bases at V and 4 bases at J; junction bases unmatched: 1. As DNA, the CDR3 is TGTGCCAGCAGCGGGACAGGGTACAATGAGCAGTTCTTC. This translates into CASSGTGYNEQFF. Full variable domain (rest looked up from reference TRBV2 and TRBJ2-1): EPEVTQTPSHQVTQMGQEVILRCVPISNHLYFYWYRQILGQKVEFLVSFYNNEISEKSEIFDDQFSVERPDGSNFTLKIRSTKLEDSAMYFCASSGTGYNEQFFGPGTRLTVL.

V usage is TRBV30 and J usage is TRBJ1-1, with D maybe TRBD1 (6 bases). The V gene's germline CDR1 is GTSNPN and CDR2 SVGIG (reference sequence). The CDR3 covers 12 residues. The CDR3 DNA reads TGTGGAACAGGGAGCCGGATCACTGAAGCTTTCTTT. Translation: CGTGSRITEAFF.

This rearrangement joins TRBV28 to TRBJ2-7, with a possible D match to TRBD2 (5 bases). Per germline, CDR1 MDHEN and CDR2 SYDVKM. Trimming removed 6 bases from V and 5 bases from J, with 17 bases in between. This CDR3 spans 14 amino acids. CDR3 bases: TGTGCCAGCAGAACTCCTAGCACGCCCAACGAGCAGTACTTC. Encoded protein: CASRTPSTPNEQYF. The variable domain in full, completed from reference TRBV28 and TRBJ2-7, reads DVKVTQSSRYLVKRTGEKVFLECVQDMDHENMFWYRQDPGLGLRLIYFSYDVKMKEKGDIPEGYSVSREKKERFSLILESASTNQTSMYLCASRTPSTPNEQYFGPGTRLTVT.

The chain recombines TRBV19 with TRBJ2-1, with 11 bases matching TRBD1. With 6 bases clipped from V and 7 bases from J, the junction kept 8 bases outside the gene matches. The CDR3 has 15 amino acids. From germline, CDR1 is LNHDA and CDR2 SQIVND (reference sequence). CDR3 sequence (DNA): TGTGCCAGTAGCCTAGGACAGGGGGCGAGGAATGAGCAGTTCTTC. Translating it yields CASSLGQGARNEQFF.

The DNA for the CDR3 is TGCGCCAGCAGCTTGGGAGGGTCAGATACGCAGTATTTT. This encodes CASSLGGSDTQYF. V is TRBV5-1 and J is TRBJ2-3; a weak D match, TRBD2 (5 bases). The CDR3 sequence is 13 residues long. V shed 0 bases and J shed 4 bases, with 6 bases lying between them. The germline V gene encodes CDR1 SGHRS and CDR2 YFSETQ.

This rearrangement joins TRBV10-2 to TRBJ2-7, with 8 bases matching TRBD1. CDR3 length equals 14 residues. V lost 7 bases and J lost 7; bases outside the gene matches: 12. Per germline, CDR1 WSHSY and CDR2 SAAADI. Here the CDR3 DNA reads TGCGCCAGCACCTCGGGACAGGCCACGGGGGAGCAGTACTTC. Residues: CASTSGQATGEQYF.

Only a few counts were recorded for this clone. This chain uses TRBV6-2 or TRBV6-3 with TRBJ1-6; 9 bases match TRBD1. Germline values: CDR1 MNHEY, CDR2 SVGEGT. V gave up 6 bases and J gave up 3 bases; unmatched junction bases: 27. The CDR3 is 23 residues long. The DNA of the CDR3 is TGTGCCAGCAGCCCAACCTCACGAGGCCTCACGTTGACAGGGGGGCTCTATAATTCACCCCTCCACTTT. It specifies CASSPTSRGLTLTGGLYNSPLHF.